Listed here is a single T cell receptor beta chain. Its antigen remains unidentified. The data were taken from a study of cytomegalovirus exposure and HLA in healthy donors. V gave up 11 bases and J gave up 3 bases, with 16 bases separating them. Germline assignment: CDR1 ENHRY and CDR2 SYGVKD. This CDR3 region has 13 residues. Amplification used 60 Vbeta primers and 13 Jbeta primers. Only in-frame clones appear in the TCRdb table, and some are missing; sequencing was by immunoSEQ multiplex PCR. The table records around 120,000 clones, roughly four fifths of them present only once. Study results and limitations: Productive status was seen about 90% or about 30% of the time for most TCR beta V segments in an earlier analysis.

Material: PBMCs. The TCR originated in a woman aged 50 to 60 in good health and CMV-seronegative. The chain couples TRBV10-3 to TRBJ1-1; D possibly corresponds to TRBD1 (5 bases). The CDR3 reads CAVSTEPDTEAFF. The CDR3 DNA reads as TGTGCCGTATCGACAGAGCCTGACACTGAAGCTTTCTTT.